Sequencing of this TCR beta chain was carried out in a study of shared clonotypes between healthy human individuals. On the study more broadly: Donor ages ranged 18 to 49 years: a couple of women, a few men.

V lost 6 bases and J lost 7; bases outside the gene matches: 9. The CDR3 has 14 amino acids. Per germline, CDR1 MDHEN and CDR2 SYDVKM. Profiled with immunoSEQ multiplex PCR; TCRdb holds only in-frame clones, not every one. Of 2 million to 2.5 million clones listed, approximately 95% are singletons. The chain has TRBV28 and TRBJ1-5; 7 positions agree with TRBD1. The sequence came from a man between 18 and 35 years old in good health. Some clones in this sample may be carry-over from other donors' samples. Sequenced input: naive CD4+ T cells from PBMCs. Subset specified: CD45RA+ positively selected. CDR3 bases: TGTGCCAGCAGCGGAGGACAGGCACTACAGCCCCAGCATTTT. It translates to CASSGGQALQPQHF. Drawing the rest from reference TRBV28 and TRBJ1-5, the complete variable domain is DVKVTQSSRYLVKRTGEKVFLECVQDMDHENMFWYRQDPGLGLRLIYFSYDVKMKEKGDIPEGYSVSREKKERFSLILESASTNQTSMYLCASSGGQALQPQHFGDGTRLSIL.